This T cell receptor (beta chain) is from a study of OX40 agonist ivuxolimab in advanced cancers. Background on the study: In this trial design, patients received ivuxolimab intravenously at 0.01 to 10 mg/kg every 2 weeks.

Profiled with immunoSEQ multiplex PCR; TCRdb holds only in-frame clones, not every one. The sample has more than 35,000 clones, approximately 80% seen once. The CDR3 sequence is 14 residues long. After removal of 5 bases from V and 3 bases from J, the junction contained 5 bases not matched to a gene. Germline V gene lookup returns CDR1 GTSNPN and CDR2 SVGIG (reference sequence). This specimen was CD4+ or CD8+ T cells sorted from blood, taken in a trial of the OX40 agonist ivuxolimab. J is TRBJ2-3 and V is TRBV30; 10 positions agree with TRBD2. The clonotype comes from an adult with an advanced solid tumor such as melanoma, head and neck, liver or kidney cancer. The CDR3 nucleotides are TGTGCCTGGGGCGGAGCGGGAGGGACAGATACGCAGTATTTT. Its translation: CAWGGAGGTDTQYF.